This T cell receptor (beta chain) came from a study of control samples from healthy donors and cancer patients. The assay was immunoSEQ multiplex PCR, and TCRdb's table has in-frame clones only and misses some. The table shows some 220,000 clones, with just under 95% occurring only once. Per germline, CDR1 KGHDR and CDR2 SFDVKD. The length of the CDR3 is 15 residues. V was pared by 3 bases and J by 5 bases, with 12 bases between. The source of this sequence is a man aged 50 to 60 in good health. Sequenced sample: blood. The gene calls are TRBV24-1 and TRBJ2-2; D gene ambiguous. CDR3 in amino acids: CATSDPRLGTGELFF. The CDR3 region has the DNA TGTGCCACCAGTGATCCACGATTAGGAACCGGGGAGCTGTTTTTT.